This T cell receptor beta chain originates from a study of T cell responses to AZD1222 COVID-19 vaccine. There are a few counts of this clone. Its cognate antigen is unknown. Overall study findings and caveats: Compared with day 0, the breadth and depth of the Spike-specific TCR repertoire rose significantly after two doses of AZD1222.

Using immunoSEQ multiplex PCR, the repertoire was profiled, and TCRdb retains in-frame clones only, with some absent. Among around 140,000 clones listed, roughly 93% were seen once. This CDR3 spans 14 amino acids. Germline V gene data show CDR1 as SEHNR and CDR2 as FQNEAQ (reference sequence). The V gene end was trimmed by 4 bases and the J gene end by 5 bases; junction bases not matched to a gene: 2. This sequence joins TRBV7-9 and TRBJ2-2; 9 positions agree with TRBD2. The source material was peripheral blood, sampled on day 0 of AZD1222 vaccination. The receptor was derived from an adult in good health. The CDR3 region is CASSYSGSTGELFF. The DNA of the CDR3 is TGTGCCAGCAGCTATAGCGGGAGTACCGGGGAGCTGTTTTTT.